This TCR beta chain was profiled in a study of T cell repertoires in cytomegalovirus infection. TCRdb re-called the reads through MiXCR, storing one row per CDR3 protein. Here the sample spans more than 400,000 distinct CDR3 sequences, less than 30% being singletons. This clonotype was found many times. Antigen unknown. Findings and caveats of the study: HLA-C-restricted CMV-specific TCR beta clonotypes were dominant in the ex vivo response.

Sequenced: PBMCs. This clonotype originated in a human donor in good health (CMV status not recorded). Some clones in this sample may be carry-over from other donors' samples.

The CDR3 protein is CASSFISTGQPQHF. The CDR3 DNA follows: TGTGCCAGCAGCTTTATATCGACAGGTCAGCCCCAGCATTTT. V and J are TRBV7-4 and TRBJ1-5; possible D gene TRBD1, 6 bases. The germline V and J ends were trimmed by 3 bases and 6 bases, with 12 bases remaining between them. CDR1 and CDR2 (germline): SGHVT, SQSDAQ. The CDR3 extends over 14 amino acids.